The 11 T cell receptor beta chains below all came from one sample that was sequenced in a study of shared clonotypes between healthy human individuals. TCRdb keeps only in-frame clones here, not all; method: immunoSEQ multiplex PCR. This table holds about 2 million clones, roughly 94% found once. Sequenced input: naive CD4+ T cells sorted from blood. This sample's subset: CD45RA+ positively selected. The source of these receptors is a man younger than 30 in good health.

Comment on this clone: This sample includes further DNA sequences coding for the same CDR3. The chain couples TRBV7-2 to TRBJ2-7; D not resolved. CDR1 is SGHTA and CDR2 is FQGNSA in the germline V gene. Trimming removed 0 bases from V and 2 bases from J, with 5 bases in between. There are 13 residues in the CDR3. The CDR3 region has the DNA TGTGCCAGCAGCTTAGCGGCTACCTACGAGCAGTACTTC. It encodes CASSLAATYEQYF.

In its sample, this clone was seen many times. This rearrangement joins TRBV18 to TRBJ1-1; unclear D gene. The CDR3 is 15 amino acids. With 3 bases removed from V and 3 bases from J, the gap between germline ends came to 14 bases. Germline V gene data show CDR1 as KGHSH and CDR2 as LQKENI. CDR3 residues: CASSPKEGGHTEAFF. CDR3 sequence (DNA): TGTGCCAGCTCACCGAAAGAGGGAGGCCACACTGAAGCTTTCTTT.

This rearrangement joins TRBV7-2 to TRBJ2-7; possibly TRBD2 for D (6 bases). The CDR3 has 15 residues. From germline, CDR1 is SGHTA and CDR2 FQGNSA. With 4 bases removed from V and 2 bases from J, the gap between germline ends came to 15 bases. DNA of the CDR3: TGTGCCAGCAGCTGGCGGGCGGGGAAGACCTACGAGCAGTACTTC. Its protein product is CASSWRAGKTYEQYF.

The rearrangement joins TRBV7-9 to TRBJ2-1; 10 bases align to TRBD1. Germline assignment: CDR1 SEHNR and CDR2 FQNEAQ (reference sequence). V was pared by 6 bases and J by 8 bases, with 10 bases of the junction left unmatched. CDR3 length: 15 amino acids. CDR3 sequence: CASRQPGTGEYEQFF. The CDR3 DNA sequence: TGTGCCAGCAGACAACCCGGGACAGGGGAATATGAGCAGTTCTTC.

The rearrangement joins TRBV5-1 to TRBJ1-2; D may be TRBD1 (5 bases). The CDR3 is 14 amino acids. V was cut by 0 bases and J by 2 bases, with 8 bases left in between. Germline-derived CDR1 and CDR2 are SGHRS and YFSETQ. The CDR3 nucleotides read TGCGCCAGCAGCTTGGGACAGCAAAACTATGGCTACACCTTC. This codes for CASSLGQQNYGYTF. The whole variable domain, remainder taken from reference TRBV5-1 and TRBJ1-2, is KAGVTQTPRYLIKTRGQQVTLSCSPISGHRSVSWYQQTPGQGLQFLFEYFSETQRNKGNFPGRFSGRQFSNSRSEMNVSTLELGDSALYLCASSLGQQNYGYTFGSGTRLTVV.

The rearrangement links TRBV15 to TRBJ2-7; D remains unclear. Germline lookup yields CDR1 LNHNV and CDR2 YYDKDF (reference sequence). Trimming took off 0 bases at V and 3 bases at J, with 18 bases between the two ends. This CDR3 is 17 amino acids long. The CDR3 is CATSRDSLESMNYEQYF. The CDR3 DNA reads TGTGCCACCAGCAGAGATTCTCTGGAGTCCATGAACTACGAGCAGTACTTC.

The J gene is TRBJ2-7, the V gene TRBV21-1. TRBV21-1 is an annotated pseudogene. The CDR3 is 17 amino acids. This chain's CDR3 is CASSTQLPGPGSYEQYF. The CDR3 region has the DNA TGTGCCAGCAGCACTCAATTACCGGGCCCGGGCTCCTACGAGCAGTACTTC.

V and J are TRBV7-9 and TRBJ2-3; TRBD1 is a possible D gene (7 bases). Germline CDR1 reads SEHNR; CDR2 reads FQNEAQ (reference sequence). V lost 3 bases, J lost 5 bases, and 12 bases lay in between. The CDR3 contains 14 residues. The CDR3 region has the DNA TGTGCCAGCAGCTTTGGAGGGGGCGGAGATACGCAGTATTTT. It encodes CASSFGGGGDTQYF.

This chain joins TRBV2 and TRBJ1-2; D is uncertain. V was shortened by 10 bases and J by 0 bases, with 12 bases between the two germline ends. This CDR3 is built from 13 residues. Germline assignment: CDR1 SNHLY and CDR2 FYNNEI. CDR3 region: CATGTDANYGYTF. CDR3 nucleotides: TGTGCCACCGGAACAGACGCTAACTATGGCTACACCTTC.

CDR3 sequence (DNA): TGTGCCAGCAGGGATCTTAGCAATCAGCCCCAGCATTTT. Protein product: CASRDLSNQPQHF. The V call is TRBV6-1, the J call TRBJ1-5; D is ambiguous. Germline V gene data show CDR1 as MNHNS and CDR2 as SASEGT. This CDR3 contains 13 residues. Between the trimmed V and J ends, which lost 6 bases and 0 bases, there was a span of 6 bases.

The chain combines TRBV10-3 with TRBJ2-5, with a tentative D call TRBD2 (5 bases). The CDR3 sequence is 13 residues long. Trimming shortened V by 11 bases and J by 2 bases, and 15 bases separated the two germline ends. Germline loops: CDR1 ENHRY, CDR2 SYGVKD. The CDR3 reads CAARTFTQETQYF. The CDR3 bases are TGTGCCGCGAGGACTTTTACTCAAGAGACCCAGTACTTC.